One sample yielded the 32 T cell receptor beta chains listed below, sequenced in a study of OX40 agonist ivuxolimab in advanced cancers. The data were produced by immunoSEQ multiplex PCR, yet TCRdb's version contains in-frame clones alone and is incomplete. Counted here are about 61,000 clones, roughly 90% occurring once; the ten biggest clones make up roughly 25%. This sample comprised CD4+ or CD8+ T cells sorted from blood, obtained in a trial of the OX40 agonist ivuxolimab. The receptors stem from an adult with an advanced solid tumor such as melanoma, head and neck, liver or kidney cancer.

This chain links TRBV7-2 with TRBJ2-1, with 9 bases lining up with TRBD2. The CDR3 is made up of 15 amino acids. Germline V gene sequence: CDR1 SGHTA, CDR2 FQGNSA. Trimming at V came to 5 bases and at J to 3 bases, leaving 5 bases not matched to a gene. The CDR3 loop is CASSASGARYNEQFF. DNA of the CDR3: TGTGCCAGCAGCGCTAGCGGGGCGCGCTACAATGAGCAGTTCTTC.

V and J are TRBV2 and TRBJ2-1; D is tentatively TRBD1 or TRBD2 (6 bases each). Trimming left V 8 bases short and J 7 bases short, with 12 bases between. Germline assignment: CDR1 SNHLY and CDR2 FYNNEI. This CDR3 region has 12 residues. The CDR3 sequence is CASEGGYNEQFF. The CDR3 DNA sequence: TGTGCCAGCGAAGGGGGGTATAATGAGCAGTTCTTC.

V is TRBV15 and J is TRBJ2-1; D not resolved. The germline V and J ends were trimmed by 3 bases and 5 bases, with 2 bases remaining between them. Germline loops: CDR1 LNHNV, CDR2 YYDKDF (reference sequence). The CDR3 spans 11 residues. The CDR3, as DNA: TGTGCCACCAGCAGCCACAATGAGCAGTTCTTC. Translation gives CATSSHNEQFF.

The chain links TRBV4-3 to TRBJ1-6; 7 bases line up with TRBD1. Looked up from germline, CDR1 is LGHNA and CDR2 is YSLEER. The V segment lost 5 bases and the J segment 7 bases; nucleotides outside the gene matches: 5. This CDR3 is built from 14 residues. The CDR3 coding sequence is TGCGCCAGCAGCATAGGGGGCTTGAATTCACCCCTCCACTTT. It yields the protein CASSIGGLNSPLHF.

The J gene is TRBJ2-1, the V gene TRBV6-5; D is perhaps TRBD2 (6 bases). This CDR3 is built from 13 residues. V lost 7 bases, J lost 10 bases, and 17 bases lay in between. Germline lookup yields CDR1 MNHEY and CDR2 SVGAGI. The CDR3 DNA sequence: TGTGCCAGCACCCTAGGAGGGGCGGGGGAGCAGTTCTTC. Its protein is CASTLGGAGEQFF.

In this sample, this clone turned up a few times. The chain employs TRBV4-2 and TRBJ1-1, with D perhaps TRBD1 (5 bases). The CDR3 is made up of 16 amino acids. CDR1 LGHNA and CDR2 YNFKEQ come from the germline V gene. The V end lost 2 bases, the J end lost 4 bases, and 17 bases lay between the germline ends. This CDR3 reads CASSQLDGLGGTEAFF. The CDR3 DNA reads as TGTGCCAGCAGCCAATTGGATGGCCTTGGGGGCACTGAAGCTTTCTTT.

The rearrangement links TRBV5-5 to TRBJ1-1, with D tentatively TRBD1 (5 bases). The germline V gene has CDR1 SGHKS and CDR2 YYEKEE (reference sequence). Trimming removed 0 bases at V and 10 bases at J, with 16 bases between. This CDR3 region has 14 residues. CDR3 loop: CASSLEGSIAGAFF. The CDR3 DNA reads TGTGCCAGCAGCTTGGAGGGGTCCATAGCGGGAGCTTTCTTT.

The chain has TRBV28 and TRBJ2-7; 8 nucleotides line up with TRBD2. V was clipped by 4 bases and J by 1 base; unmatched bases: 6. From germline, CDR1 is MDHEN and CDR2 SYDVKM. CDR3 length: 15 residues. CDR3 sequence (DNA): TGTGCCAGCAGTTACGGTCGGGGGGGTTCCTACGAGCAGTACTTC. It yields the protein CASSYGRGGSYEQYF.

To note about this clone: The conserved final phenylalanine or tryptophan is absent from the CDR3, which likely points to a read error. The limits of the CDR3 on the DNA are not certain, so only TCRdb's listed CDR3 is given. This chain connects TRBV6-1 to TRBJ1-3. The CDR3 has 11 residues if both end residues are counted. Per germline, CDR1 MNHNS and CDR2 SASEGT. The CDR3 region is CASSESKAEGT.

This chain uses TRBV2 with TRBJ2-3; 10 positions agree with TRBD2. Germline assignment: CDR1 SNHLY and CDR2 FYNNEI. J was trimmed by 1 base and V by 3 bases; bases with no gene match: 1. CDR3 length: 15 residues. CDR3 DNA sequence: TGTGCCAGCAGTGAGGGGACTAGCGGCACAGATACGCAGTATTTT. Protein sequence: CASSEGTSGTDTQYF.

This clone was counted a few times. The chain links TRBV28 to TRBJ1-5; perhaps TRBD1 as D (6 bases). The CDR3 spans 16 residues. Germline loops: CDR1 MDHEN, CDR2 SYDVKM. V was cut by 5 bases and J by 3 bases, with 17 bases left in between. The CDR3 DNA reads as TGTGCCAGCAGTGCCTACGGACAGTTAATCAATCAGCCCCAGCATTTT. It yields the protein CASSAYGQLINQPQHF.

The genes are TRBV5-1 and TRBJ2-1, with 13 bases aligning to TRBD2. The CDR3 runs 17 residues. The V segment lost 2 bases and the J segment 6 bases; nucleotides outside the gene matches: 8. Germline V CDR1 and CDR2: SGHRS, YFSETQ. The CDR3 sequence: CASSFYPWTSGSNEQFF. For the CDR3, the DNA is TGCGCCAGCAGCTTCTATCCCTGGACTAGCGGGAGCAATGAGCAGTTCTTC.

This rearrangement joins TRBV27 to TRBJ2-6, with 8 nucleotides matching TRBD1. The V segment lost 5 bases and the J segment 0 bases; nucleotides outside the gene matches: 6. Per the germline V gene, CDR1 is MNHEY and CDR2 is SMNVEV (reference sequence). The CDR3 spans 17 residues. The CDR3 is CASSPRQGPSGANVLTF. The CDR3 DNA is TGTGCCAGCAGTCCGAGACAGGGGCCCTCTGGGGCCAACGTCCTGACTTTC.

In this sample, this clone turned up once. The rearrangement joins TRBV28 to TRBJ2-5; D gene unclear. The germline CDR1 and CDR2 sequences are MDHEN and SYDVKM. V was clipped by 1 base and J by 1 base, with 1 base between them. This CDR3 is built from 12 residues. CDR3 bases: TGTGCCAGCAGTTTATTCCAAGAGACCCAGTACTTC. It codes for CASSLFQETQYF.

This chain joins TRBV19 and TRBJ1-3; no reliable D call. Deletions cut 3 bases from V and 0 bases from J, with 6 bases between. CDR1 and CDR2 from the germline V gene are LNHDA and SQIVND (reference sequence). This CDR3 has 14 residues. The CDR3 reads CASSMGSSGNTIYF. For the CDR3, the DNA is TGTGCCAGTAGTATGGGCAGCTCTGGAAACACCATATATTTT.

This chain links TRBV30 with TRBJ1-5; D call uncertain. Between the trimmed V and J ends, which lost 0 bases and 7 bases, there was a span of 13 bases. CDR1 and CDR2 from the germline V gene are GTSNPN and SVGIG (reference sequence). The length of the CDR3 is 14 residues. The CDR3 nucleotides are TGTGCCTGGAGTGTAAACCTCTTTGCGCAGCCCCAGCATTTT. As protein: CAWSVNLFAQPQHF.

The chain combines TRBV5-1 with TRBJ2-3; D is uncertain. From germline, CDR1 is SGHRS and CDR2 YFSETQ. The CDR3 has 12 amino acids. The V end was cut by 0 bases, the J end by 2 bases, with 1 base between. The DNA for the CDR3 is TGCGCCAGCAGCTTGGCCACAGATACGCAGTATTTT. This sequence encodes CASSLATDTQYF. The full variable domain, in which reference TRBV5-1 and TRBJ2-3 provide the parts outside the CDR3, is KAGVTQTPRYLIKTRGQQVTLSCSPISGHRSVSWYQQTPGQGLQFLFEYFSETQRNKGNFPGRFSGRQFSNSRSEMNVSTLELGDSALYLCASSLATDTQYFGPGTRLTVL.

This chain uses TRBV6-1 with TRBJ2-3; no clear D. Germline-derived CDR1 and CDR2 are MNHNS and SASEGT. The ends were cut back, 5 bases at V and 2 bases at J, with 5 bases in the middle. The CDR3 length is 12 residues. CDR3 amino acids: CASSKDTDTQYF. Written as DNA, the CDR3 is TGTGCCAGCAGTAAGGACACAGATACGCAGTATTTT.

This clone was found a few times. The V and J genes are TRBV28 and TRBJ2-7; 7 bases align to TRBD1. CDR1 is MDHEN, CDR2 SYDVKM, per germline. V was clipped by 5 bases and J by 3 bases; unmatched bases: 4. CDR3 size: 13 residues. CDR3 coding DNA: TGTGCCAGCAGTCCATGGGACAGCTACGAGCAGTACTTC. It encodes CASSPWDSYEQYF.

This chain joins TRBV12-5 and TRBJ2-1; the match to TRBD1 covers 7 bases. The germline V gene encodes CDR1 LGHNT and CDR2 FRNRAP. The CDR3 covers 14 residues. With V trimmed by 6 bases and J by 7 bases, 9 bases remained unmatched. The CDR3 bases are TGTGCTAGTGGACAGGGGTATGAATTGAATGAGCAGTTCTTC. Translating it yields CASGQGYELNEQFF.

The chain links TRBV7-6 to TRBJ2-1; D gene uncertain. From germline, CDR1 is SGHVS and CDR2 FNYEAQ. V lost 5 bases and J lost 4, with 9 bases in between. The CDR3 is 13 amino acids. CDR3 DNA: TGTGCCAGCAGCCGGACCAGATACAATGAGCAGTTCTTC. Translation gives CASSRTRYNEQFF.

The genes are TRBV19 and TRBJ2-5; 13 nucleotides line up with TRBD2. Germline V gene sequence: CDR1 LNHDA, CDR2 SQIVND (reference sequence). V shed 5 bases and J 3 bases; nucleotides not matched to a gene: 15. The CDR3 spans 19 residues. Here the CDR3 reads CASSPEPPLAGGPKETQYF. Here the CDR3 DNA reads TGTGCCAGTAGTCCCGAACCACCACTAGCGGGAGGGCCAAAAGAGACCCAGTACTTC.

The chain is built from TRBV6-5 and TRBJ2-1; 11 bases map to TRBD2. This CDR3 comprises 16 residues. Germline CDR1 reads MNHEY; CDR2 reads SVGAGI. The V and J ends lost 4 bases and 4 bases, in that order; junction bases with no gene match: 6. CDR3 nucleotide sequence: TGTGCCAGCAGTTGGTTTAGCGGGGGGGGTTACAATGAGCAGTTCTTC. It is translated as CASSWFSGGGYNEQFF.

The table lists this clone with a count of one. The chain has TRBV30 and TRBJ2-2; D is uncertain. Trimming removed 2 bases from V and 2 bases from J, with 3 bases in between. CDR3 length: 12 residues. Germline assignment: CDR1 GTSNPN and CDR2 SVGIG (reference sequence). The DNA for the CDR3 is TGTGCCTGGAGTAGAAACACCGGGGAGCTGTTTTTT. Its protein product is CAWSRNTGELFF. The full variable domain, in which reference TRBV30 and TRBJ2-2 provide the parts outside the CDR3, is SQTIHQWPATLVQPVGSPLSLECTVEGTSNPNLYWYRQAAGRGLQLLFYSVGIGQISSEVPQNLSASRPQDRQFILSSKKLLLSDSGFYLCAWSRNTGELFFGEGSRLTVL.

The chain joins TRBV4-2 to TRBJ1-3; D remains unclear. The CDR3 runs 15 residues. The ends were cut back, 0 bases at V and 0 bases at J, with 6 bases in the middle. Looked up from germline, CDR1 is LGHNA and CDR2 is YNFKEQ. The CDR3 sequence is CASSQEAYSGNTIYF. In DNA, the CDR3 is TGTGCCAGCAGCCAAGAAGCCTACTCTGGAAACACCATATATTTT.

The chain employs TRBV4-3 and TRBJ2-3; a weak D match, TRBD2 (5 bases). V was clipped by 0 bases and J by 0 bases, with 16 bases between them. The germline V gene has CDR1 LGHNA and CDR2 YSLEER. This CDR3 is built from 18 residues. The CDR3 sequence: CASSQEYWGEGSTDTQYF. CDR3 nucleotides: TGCGCCAGCAGCCAAGAATATTGGGGAGAAGGTAGCACAGATACGCAGTATTTT.

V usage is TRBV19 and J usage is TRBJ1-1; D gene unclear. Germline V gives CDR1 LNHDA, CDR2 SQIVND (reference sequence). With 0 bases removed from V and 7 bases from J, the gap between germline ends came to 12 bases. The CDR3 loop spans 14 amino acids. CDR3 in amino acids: CASSIEPYGGEAFF. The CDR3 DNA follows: TGTGCCAGTAGTATAGAGCCATACGGCGGTGAAGCTTTCTTT.

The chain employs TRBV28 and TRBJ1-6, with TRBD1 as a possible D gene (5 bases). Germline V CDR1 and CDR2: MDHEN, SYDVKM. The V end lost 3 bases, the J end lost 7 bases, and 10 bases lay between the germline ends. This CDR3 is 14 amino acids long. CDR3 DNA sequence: TGTGCCAGCAGTTTTAGGGGTGAGAATTCACCCCTCCACTTT. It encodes CASSFRGENSPLHF.

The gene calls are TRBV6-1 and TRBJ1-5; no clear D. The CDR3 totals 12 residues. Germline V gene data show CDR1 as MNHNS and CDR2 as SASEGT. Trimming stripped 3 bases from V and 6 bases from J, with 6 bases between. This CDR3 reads CASSDAAQPQHF. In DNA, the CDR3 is TGTGCCAGCAGTGATGCCGCTCAGCCCCAGCATTTT.

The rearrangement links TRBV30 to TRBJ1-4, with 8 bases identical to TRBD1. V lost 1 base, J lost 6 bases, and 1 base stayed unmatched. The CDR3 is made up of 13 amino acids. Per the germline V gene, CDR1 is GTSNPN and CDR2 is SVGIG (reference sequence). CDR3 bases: TGTGCCTGGAGTGACAGGGGGGATGAAAAACTGTTTTTT. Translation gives CAWSDRGDEKLFF.

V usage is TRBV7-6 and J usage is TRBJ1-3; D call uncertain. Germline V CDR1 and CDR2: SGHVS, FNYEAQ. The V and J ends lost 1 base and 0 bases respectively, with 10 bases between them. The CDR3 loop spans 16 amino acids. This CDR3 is CASSLVDGRSGNTIYF. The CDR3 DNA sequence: TGTGCCAGCAGCTTAGTGGACGGGCGCTCTGGAAACACCATATATTTT.

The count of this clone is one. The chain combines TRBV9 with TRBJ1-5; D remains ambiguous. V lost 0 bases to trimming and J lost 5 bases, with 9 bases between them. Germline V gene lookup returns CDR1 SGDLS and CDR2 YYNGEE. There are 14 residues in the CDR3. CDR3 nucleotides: TGTGCCAGCAGCGTAGACCCCGGGGATCAGCCCCAGCATTTT. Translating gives CASSVDPGDQPQHF. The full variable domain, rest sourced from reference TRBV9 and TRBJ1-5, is DSGVTQTPKHLITATGQRVTLRCSPRSGDLSVYWYQQSLDQGLQFLIQYYNGEERAKGNILERFSAQQFPDLHSELNLSSLELGDSALYFCASSVDPGDQPQHFGDGTRLSIL.